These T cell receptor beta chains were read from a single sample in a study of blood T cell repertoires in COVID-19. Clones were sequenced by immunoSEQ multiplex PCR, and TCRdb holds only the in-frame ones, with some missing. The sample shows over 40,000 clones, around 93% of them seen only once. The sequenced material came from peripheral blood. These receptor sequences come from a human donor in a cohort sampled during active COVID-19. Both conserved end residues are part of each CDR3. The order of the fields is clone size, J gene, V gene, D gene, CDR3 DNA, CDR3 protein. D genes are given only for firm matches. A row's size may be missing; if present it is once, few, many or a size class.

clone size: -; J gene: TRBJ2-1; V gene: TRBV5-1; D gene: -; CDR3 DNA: TGCGCCAGCGCAACCGGGACCTACAATGAGCAGTTCTTC; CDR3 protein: CASATGTYNEQFF
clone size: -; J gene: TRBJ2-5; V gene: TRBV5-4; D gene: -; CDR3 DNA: TGTGCCAGCAGCTTGGCTCCCGTCCCCGGCAGGGAGACCCAGTACTTC; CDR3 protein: CASSLAPVPGRETQYF
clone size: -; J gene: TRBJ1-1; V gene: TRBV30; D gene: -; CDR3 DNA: TGTGCCTGGACAGGGTCCAATGAAGCTTTCTTT; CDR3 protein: CAWTGSNEAFF
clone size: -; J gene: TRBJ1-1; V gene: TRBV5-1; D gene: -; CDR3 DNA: TGCGCCAGCAGCTCTGGACAGTCTGAAGCTTTCTTT; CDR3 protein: CASSSGQSEAFF
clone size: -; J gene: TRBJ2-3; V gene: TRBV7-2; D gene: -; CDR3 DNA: TGTGCCAGCAGCTTAGGCTGGGGCTCTAGCACAGATACGCAGTATTTT; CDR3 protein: CASSLGWGSSTDTQYF
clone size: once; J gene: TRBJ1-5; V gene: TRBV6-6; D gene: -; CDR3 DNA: TGTGCCAGCAGTTACTCAGGGGTTAGCAATCAGCCCCAGCATTTT; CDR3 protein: CASSYSGVSNQPQHF
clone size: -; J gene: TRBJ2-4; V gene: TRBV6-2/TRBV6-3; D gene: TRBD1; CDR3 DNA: TGTGCCAGCAGCCCATCATTCCGACAGGGGAAGGCCAAAAACATTCAGTACTTC; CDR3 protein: CASSPSFRQGKAKNIQYF
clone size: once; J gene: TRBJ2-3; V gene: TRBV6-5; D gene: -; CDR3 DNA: TGTGCCAGCAGTCCCTTGGCGGAGTCCACAGATACGCAGTATTTT; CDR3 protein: CASSPLAESTDTQYF
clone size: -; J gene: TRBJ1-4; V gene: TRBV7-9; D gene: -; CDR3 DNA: TGTGCCAGCAGGTCAGGGGACACCGAAAAACTGTTTTTT; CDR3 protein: CASRSGDTEKLFF
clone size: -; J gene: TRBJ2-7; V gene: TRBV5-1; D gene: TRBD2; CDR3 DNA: TGCGCCAGCAGACTAGCGGGAGTCTACGAGCAGTACTTC; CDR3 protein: CASRLAGVYEQYF
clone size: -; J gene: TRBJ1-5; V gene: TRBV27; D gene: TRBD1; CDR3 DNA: TGTGCCAGCAGTTTAGGGACAGGGGGCGCGGGTCAGCCCCAGCATTTT; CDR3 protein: CASSLGTGGAGQPQHF
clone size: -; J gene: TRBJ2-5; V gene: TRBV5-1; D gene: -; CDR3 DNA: TGCGCCAGCAGCTTGGCCGGAGGGTCAGAGACCCAGTACTTC; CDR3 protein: CASSLAGGSETQYF
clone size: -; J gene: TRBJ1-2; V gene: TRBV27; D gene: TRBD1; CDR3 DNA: TGTGCCAGCAAACCGGGGACAGCCCTCTCATCCTATGGCTACACCTTC; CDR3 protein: CASKPGTALSSYGYTF
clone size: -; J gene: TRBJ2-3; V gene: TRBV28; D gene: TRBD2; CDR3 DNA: TGTGCCAGCAGTTGGGTTTTATCACTAGCGGGTTCAGCGGTTGTAGATACGCAGTATTTT; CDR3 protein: CASSWVLSLAGSAVVDTQYF
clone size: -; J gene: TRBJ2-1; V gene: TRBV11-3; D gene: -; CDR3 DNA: TGTGCCAGCAGCTCCCCGGAGCCCTACAATGAGCAGTTCTTC; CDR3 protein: CASSSPEPYNEQFF
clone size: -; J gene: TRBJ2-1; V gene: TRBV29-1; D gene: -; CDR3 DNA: TGCAGCACCTCCCTAGCTGGGAATGAGCAGTTCTTC; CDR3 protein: CSTSLAGNEQFF
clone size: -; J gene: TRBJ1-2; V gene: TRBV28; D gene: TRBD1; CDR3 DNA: TGTGCCAGCAGTTTGGCAGGGGGTGGCTACACCTTC; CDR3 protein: CASSLAGGGYTF
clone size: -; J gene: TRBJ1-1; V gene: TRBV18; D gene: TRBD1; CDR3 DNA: TGTGCCAGCTCCCTCTCGACAGGGGTGAACACTGAAGCTTTCTTT; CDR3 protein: CASSLSTGVNTEAFF
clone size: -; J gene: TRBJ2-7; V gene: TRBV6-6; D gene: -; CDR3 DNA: TGTGCCAGCAGTGTGGGCCCCAACGAGCAGTACTTC; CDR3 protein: CASSVGPNEQYF
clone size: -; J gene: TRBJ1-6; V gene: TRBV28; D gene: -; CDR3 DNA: TGTGCCAGCAGTTTCCACAGGGAGGGTTCACCCCTCCACTTT; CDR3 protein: CASSFHREGSPLHF
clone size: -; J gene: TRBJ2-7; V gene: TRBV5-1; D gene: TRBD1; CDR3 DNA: TGCGCCAGCAGCTTGTCTCCGGGACAGATTGTCTACGAGCAGTACTTC; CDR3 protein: CASSLSPGQIVYEQYF
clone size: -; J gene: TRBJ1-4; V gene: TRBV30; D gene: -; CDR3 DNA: TGTGCCTGGAGCGTTCGATTCAGGGAGGTGGGTGAAAAACTGTTTTTT; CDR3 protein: CAWSVRFREVGEKLFF
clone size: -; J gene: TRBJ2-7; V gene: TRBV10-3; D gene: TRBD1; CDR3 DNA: TGTGCCATCAGCCGGACAGGGAGGCACGAGCAGTACTTC; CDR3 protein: CAISRTGRHEQYF
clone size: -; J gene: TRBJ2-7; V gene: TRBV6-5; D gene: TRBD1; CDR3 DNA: TGTGCCAGCAAGGCCCGACAGGGGTCAATTTACGAGCAGTACTTC; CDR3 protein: CASKARQGSIYEQYF
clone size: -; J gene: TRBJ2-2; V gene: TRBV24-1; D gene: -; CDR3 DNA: TGTGCCACCAGTGATGGGGGCGCCGGGGAGCTGTTTTTT; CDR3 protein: CATSDGGAGELFF
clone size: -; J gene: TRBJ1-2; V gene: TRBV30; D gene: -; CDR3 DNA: TGTGCCTGGAGTGCGTTTAACTATGGCTACACCTTC; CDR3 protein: CAWSAFNYGYTF
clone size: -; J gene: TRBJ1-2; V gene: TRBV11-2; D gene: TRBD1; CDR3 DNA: TGTGCCAGCAGCGGGGGGGGACAGGGCCTCTATGGCTACACCTTC; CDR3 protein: CASSGGGQGLYGYTF